Listed below are T cell receptor beta chains from one sample, sequenced in a study of identical twins. TCRdb independently ran MiXCR on the 5' RACE reads; one entry per CDR3 protein. The data show approximately 700,000 distinct CDR3 sequences, about 18% seen once. These data are also associated with another study on T cells expressing NK-cell markers.

Sequencing was done on a sample of PBMCs. These receptors originate from a young woman in good health. The CDR3 runs from the conserved cysteine through the conserved F or W.

v_call,j_call,cdr3_length,cdr3_aa
TRBV12-3/TRBV12-4,TRBJ2-5,13,CASSMDSPGAQYF
TRBV12-3/TRBV12-4,TRBJ2-7,15,CASSLLAGGSYEQYF
TRBV5-1,TRBJ2-1,15,CASSLARLAANEQFF
TRBV20-1,TRBJ1-1,14,CSARDLSPGPEAFF
TRBV9,TRBJ2-7,14,CASSVGGPNYEQYF
TRBV5-1,TRBJ2-5,13,CASSLLERETQYF
TRBV24-1,TRBJ2-7,13,CATVGPGSYEQYF
TRBV15,TRBJ2-1,17,CATSRGHGGISYNEQFF
TRBV6-5,TRBJ1-1,15,CASSYGGRSRTEAFF
TRBV7-2,TRBJ2-7,14,CASSLAGGTYEQYF
TRBV12-5,TRBJ2-1,15,CASAPRSSGGRWQFF
TRBV27,TRBJ2-2,16,CASSLTISGEGGELFF
TRBV7-9,TRBJ2-3,17,CASSSAPGRSFTDTQYF
TRBV12-3/TRBV12-4,TRBJ1-6,13,CASSVDRGSPLHF
TRBV5-1,TRBJ2-2,17,CASSLAPSGANTGELFF
TRBV18,TRBJ2-3,13,CASSLDPTDTQYF
TRBV20-1,TRBJ1-1,13,CSVIRGTNTEAFF
TRBV6-1,TRBJ2-1,16,CASANHPGTVNNEQFF
TRBV21-1,TRBJ1-1,14,CASSLGVIDTEAFF
TRBV12-3/TRBV12-4,TRBJ2-5,17,CASSLALRWQTQETQYF
TRBV5-1,TRBJ2-1,14,CASSLVSWTNEQFF
TRBV12-3/TRBV12-4,TRBJ1-3,15,CASSLDSGGENTIYF
TRBV20-1,TRBJ2-7,15,CSLGSGGAGQDEQYF
TRBV12-3/TRBV12-4,TRBJ2-2,16,CASRGGQGTYTGELFF
TRBV21-1,TRBJ2-4,19,CASRRPSRDRGLGKNIQYF
TRBV7-2,TRBJ1-1,13,CASSYTQLGEAFF
TRBV6-5,TRBJ1-2,18,CASSLLNSPLTGSTGYTF
TRBV29-1,TRBJ2-1,15,CSAFRGTGGYNEQFF
TRBV20-1,TRBJ2-7,15,CSAGRPGLASREQYF
TRBV7-2,TRBJ2-5,16,CASSLKTLAGGETQYF
TRBV20-1,TRBJ1-1,14,CSARARHRRDEAFF
TRBV11-3,TRBJ2-3,15,CASTSRQGSSDTQYF
TRBV7-9,TRBJ1-4,14,CASSFRQDNEKLFF
TRBV4-2,TRBJ2-7,15,CASSPAGTSSYEQYF
TRBV6-5,TRBJ2-7,16,CASSYSTPRTDYEQYF
TRBV14,TRBJ2-1,20,CASSQDLGPGALRSYNEQFF
TRBV14,TRBJ2-5,14,CASSQDISWETQYF
TRBV5-1,TRBJ2-7,17,CASSLRYVGGLIYEQYF
TRBV7-8,TRBJ2-1,15,CASVSVAGDYNEQFF
TRBV20-1,TRBJ2-7,14,CSASRQGVAYEQYF
TRBV7-8,TRBJ2-1,17,CASSPFERGASYNEQFF
TRBV7-2,TRBJ2-1,15,CASSLVGSGIYEQFF
TRBV20-1,TRBJ2-3,14,CSAPLSGNTDTQYF
TRBV20-1,TRBJ2-7,13,CSASGLSGEEQYF
TRBV27,TRBJ2-7,14,CASSDSWSSYEQYF
TRBV5-1,TRBJ2-1,17,CASTHFGLAGGNNEQFF
TRBV19,TRBJ2-1,14,CASSITSGTGEQFF
TRBV7-6,TRBJ1-2,13,CASSLLGDDGYTF
TRBV4-2,TRBJ2-2,16,CASSHGLAGNTGELFF
TRBV5-6,TRBJ2-5,15,CASSPGGGHVETQYF
TRBV5-1,TRBJ2-3,14,CASSLGGRGDTQYF
TRBV6-5,TRBJ1-1,14,CASSYLAGNTEAFF
TRBV10-3,TRBJ2-1,13,CAITDKKLNEQFF